Presented here are 10 T cell receptor beta chains from one specimen sequenced in a study of shared clonotypes between healthy human individuals. Sequencing used immunoSEQ multiplex PCR; TCRdb keeps in-frame clones, though not all of them. The table records about 1 million clones, about 74% of them present only once. Material: memory CD4+ T cells sorted from blood. Subset specified: CD45RA-negative fraction. The source of these receptors is a young man in good health.

The chain combines TRBV15 with TRBJ1-4; D gene unclear. V lost 2 bases and J 3 bases, leaving 7 bases between the germline ends. Germline CDR1 and CDR2: LNHNV and YYDKDF (reference sequence). The CDR3 length is 14 residues. For the CDR3, the DNA is TGTGCCACCAGCAGAAGTTCGGCTAATGAAAAACTGTTTTTT. It is translated as CATSRSSANEKLFF.

The V and J genes are TRBV5-6 and TRBJ2-3; D perhaps matches TRBD2 (5 bases). V was trimmed by 4 bases and J by 4 bases, leaving 13 bases between them. Germline V gene sequence: CDR1 SGHDT, CDR2 YYEEEE. The CDR3 has 14 residues. The CDR3 nucleotides are TGTGCCAGCAGCAAGCCCCATAGCGCAGATACGCAGTATTTT. This sequence encodes CASSKPHSADTQYF.

This chain joins TRBV4-1 and TRBJ1-4; the match to TRBD1 covers 8 bases. CDR3 size: 13 residues. From germline, CDR1 is MGHRA and CDR2 YSYEKL. V trimming: 5 bases; J trimming: 8 bases; junction bases outside the gene matches: 4. The DNA for the CDR3 is TGCGCCAGCAGCGGACAGGGTCGGGAAAAACTGTTTTTT. It is translated as CASSGQGREKLFF.

The V call is TRBV10-2, the J call TRBJ2-1; 11 bases align to TRBD1. V was pared by 7 bases and J by 8 bases, with 4 bases of the junction left unmatched. The CDR3 totals 13 residues. Looked up from germline, CDR1 is WSHSY and CDR2 is SAAADI. Here the CDR3 reads CASTRDRGDEQFF. In nucleotides, the CDR3 is TGCGCCAGCACAAGGGACAGGGGGGATGAGCAGTTCTTC.

The J gene is TRBJ1-1, the V gene TRBV6-6; 7 nucleotides line up with TRBD1. V dropped 2 bases and J dropped 3; count of bases not matched to a gene: 3. Germline V gives CDR1 MNHNY, CDR2 SVGAGI (reference sequence). CDR3 length equals 14 residues. This CDR3 is CASSYGDSYTEAFF. CDR3 bases: TGTGCCAGCAGTTACGGGGACAGTTACACTGAAGCTTTCTTT.

This sequence joins TRBV7-9 and TRBJ2-1; no clear D gene. The CDR3 sequence is 13 residues long. Germline CDR1 reads SEHNR; CDR2 reads FQNEAQ (reference sequence). Trimming took 4 bases from V and 8 from J, leaving 12 bases between them. CDR3 bases: TGTGCCAGCAGCTGGGGTGGTCTGGATGAGCAGTTCTTC. Protein: CASSWGGLDEQFF.

The chain employs TRBV18 and TRBJ1-3; 8 bases match TRBD1. J lost 2 bases, V lost 4 bases, and 7 bases had no gene match. Germline lookup yields CDR1 KGHSH and CDR2 LQKENI. The CDR3 covers 16 residues. Here the CDR3 reads CASSRLQGEPGNTIYF. The CDR3 bases are TGTGCCAGCTCACGCCTACAGGGGGAGCCTGGAAACACCATATATTTT.

CDR3 nucleotides: TGTGCCAGCAGCGCAGGACTAGCGGGATTCACCGGGGAGCTGTTTTTT. It is translated as CASSAGLAGFTGELFF. This chain uses TRBV9 with TRBJ2-2; TRBD2 matches 12 bases. V lost 3 bases, J lost 4 bases, and 4 bases stayed unmatched. Germline CDR1 reads SGDLS; CDR2 reads YYNGEE. The CDR3 runs to 16 residues. Based on the CDR3 plus reference TRBV9 and TRBJ2-2, the full variable domain is DSGVTQTPKHLITATGQRVTLRCSPRSGDLSVYWYQQSLDQGLQFLIQYYNGEERAKGNILERFSAQQFPDLHSELNLSSLELGDSALYFCASSAGLAGFTGELFFGEGSRLTVL.

A word on this clone: The same CDR3 arises from other DNA sequences in this sample as well. V is TRBV5-8 and J is TRBJ2-1; a weak D match, TRBD1 (5 bases). V lost 1 base and J 0 bases, leaving 8 bases between the germline ends. The germline V gene has CDR1 SGHTS and CDR2 YDEGEE. CDR3 length: 15 residues. The CDR3 coding sequence is TGTGCCAGCAGCTTGAGGGGTTCCTCCTACAATGAGCAGTTCTTC. As protein: CASSLRGSSYNEQFF. Full variable domain (missing parts from reference TRBV5-8 and TRBJ2-1): EAGVTQSPTHLIKTRGQQATLRCSPISGHTSVYWYQQALGLGLQFLLWYDEGEERNRGNFPPRFSGRQFPNYSSELNVNALELEDSALYLCASSLRGSSYNEQFFGPGTRLTVL.

This clone was found once. The sample holds other DNA sequences that translate to the same CDR3. This chain uses TRBV30 with TRBJ1-1, with D possibly matching TRBD1 (5 bases). Germline V lookup: CDR1 GTSNPN, CDR2 SVGIG (reference sequence). Trimming removed 5 bases at V and 0 bases at J, with 10 bases between. The CDR3 length is 13 residues. In nucleotides, the CDR3 is TGTGCCTGGGTGGGGCAGGTGAACACTGAAGCTTTCTTT. Its protein is CAWVGQVNTEAFF.